This passage covers 21 T cell receptor beta chains from one sample sequenced in a study of monozygotic twins with inflammatory bowel disease. TCRdb derives one entry per CDR3 protein from the 5' RACE reads, leaving out DNA. Recorded for this sample: about 93,000 distinct CDR3 sequences. Sequencing used blood. Receptors were obtained from a human donor with ulcerative colitis or Crohn's disease, or a healthy co-twin of an affected twin (not recorded which).

This chain uses TRBV13 with TRBJ1-2. Germline V gene lookup returns CDR1 PRHDT and CDR2 FYEKMQ (reference sequence). This CDR3 is built from 15 residues. The CDR3 spells CASSLVGLRNYGYTF.

The chain has TRBV4-2 and TRBJ2-1; TCRdb proposes TRBD1, but this gene call is untestable without DNA. The CDR3 has 15 amino acids. The germline V gene has CDR1 LGHNA and CDR2 YNFKEQ. CDR3 region: CASSQGQGRYNEQFF.

The rearrangement joins TRBV19 to TRBJ1-2; lacking DNA, the TRBD1 call made by TCRdb goes unchecked. The CDR3 runs 16 residues. In germline, CDR1 is LNHDA, CDR2 SQIVND (reference sequence). CDR3 sequence: CASSRDRGPGGYGYTF.

This CDR3 reads CASSLAVTWGQNSPLHF. J is TRBJ1-6 and V is TRBV5-1; TCRdb returns TRBD1, unconfirmable since there is no DNA. Germline V CDR1 and CDR2: SGHRS, YFSETQ. This CDR3 contains 17 residues.

The chain recombines TRBV2 with TRBJ2-1; TCRdb returns TRBD1, unconfirmable since there is no DNA. The length of the CDR3 is 15 residues. From germline, CDR1 is SNHLY and CDR2 FYNNEI. CDR3 sequence: CASIMGQAVGDEQFF.

CDR3 amino acids: CASSLLYAGGQETQYF. The chain combines TRBV7-9 with TRBJ2-5; TCRdb calls TRBD2, which cannot be checked without DNA. From germline, CDR1 is SEHNR and CDR2 FQNEAQ (reference sequence). This CDR3 contains 16 residues.

V and J are TRBV7-9 and TRBJ1-1; without DNA, the TCRdb call of TRBD1 cannot be checked. CDR1 and CDR2 from the germline V gene are SEHNR and FQNEAQ (reference sequence). The CDR3 is 14 residues long. The CDR3: CASSKTGEERGAFF.

V usage is TRBV7-2 and J usage is TRBJ2-1; the TCRdb D gene call, TRBD1, has no DNA to confirm it. There are 16 residues in the CDR3. CDR1 SGHTA and CDR2 FQGNSA come from the germline V gene. This chain's CDR3 is CASSLVGGTGSNEQFF.

The CDR3 loop reads CSVVSPGAGNTIYF. This chain joins TRBV29-1 and TRBJ1-3; TCRdb gives TRBD1 as the D gene, but with no DNA this cannot be confirmed. CDR3 length equals 14 residues. CDR1 is SQVTM, CDR2 ANQGSEA, per germline.

This sequence joins TRBV20-1 and TRBJ1-1; without DNA, the TCRdb call of TRBD1 cannot be checked. The germline V gene has CDR1 DFQATT and CDR2 SNEGSKA (reference sequence). The CDR3 sequence is 15 residues long. The CDR3 here is CSARIGGQLYTEAFF.

The J gene is TRBJ1-5, the V gene TRBV5-1; TCRdb's D call, TRBD1, is unchecked because there is no DNA. CDR1 and CDR2 (germline): SGHRS, YFSETQ. CDR3 length: 18 amino acids. CDR3 loop: CASSPQPGDAYSNQPQHF.

This CDR3 reads CSASLPGLAGGQDEQFF. This chain connects TRBV20-1 to TRBJ2-1; the D gene TCRdb calls, TRBD2, cannot be checked with no DNA. The CDR3 spans 17 residues. Looked up from germline, CDR1 is DFQATT and CDR2 is SNEGSKA (reference sequence).

Here the CDR3 reads CASSFPPVEETQYF. J is TRBJ2-5 and V is TRBV5-5; TCRdb's D call, TRBD1, is unchecked because there is no DNA. This CDR3 region has 14 residues. CDR1 and CDR2 (germline): SGHKS, YYEKEE (reference sequence). The complete variable domain, with remaining parts taken from reference TRBV5-5 and TRBJ2-5, reads DAGVTQSPTHLIKTRGQQVTLRCSPISGHKSVSWYQQVLGQGPQFIFQYYEKEERGRGNFPDRFSARQFPNYSSELNVNALLLGDSALYLCASSFPPVEETQYFGPGTRLLVL.

J is TRBJ2-1 and V is TRBV12-3 or TRBV12-4. The CDR3 is made up of 11 amino acids. CDR3 sequence: CASSYEIQQFF.

The rearrangement joins TRBV5-1 to TRBJ1-2; there is no DNA to check the TCRdb D call of TRBD1. The germline CDR1 and CDR2 sequences are SGHRS and YFSETQ. This CDR3 has 16 residues. CDR3: CASSPTRRGGEYGYTF.

The CDR3 sequence is CASSEWLAGRQETQYF. The chain has TRBV25-1 and TRBJ2-5; TCRdb reports TRBD2, a call that lacks DNA to check it against. Germline CDR1 reads MGHDK; CDR2 reads SYGVNS. This CDR3 has 16 amino acids.

V is TRBV5-1 and J is TRBJ1-4; without DNA, the TCRdb call of TRBD1 cannot be checked. The CDR3 consists of 14 residues. Looked up from germline, CDR1 is SGHRS and CDR2 is YFSETQ. CDR3 sequence: CASSFGTVDEKLFF.

The chain couples TRBV20-1 to TRBJ2-7; the D gene TCRdb calls, TRBD1, cannot be checked with no DNA. CDR3 size: 13 residues. CDR1 is DFQATT and CDR2 is SNEGSKA in the germline V gene (reference sequence). The CDR3 sequence is CSAVSGVLEEQYF.

The CDR3 spells CASSKDLLGFPGRAYEQYF. The V and J genes are TRBV12-3 or TRBV12-4 and TRBJ2-7; TCRdb gives TRBD1 as the D gene, but with no DNA this cannot be confirmed. The CDR3 covers 19 residues.

The chain employs TRBV7-2 and TRBJ2-1; there is no DNA to check the TCRdb D call of TRBD2. The CDR3 loop spans 15 amino acids. Germline V CDR1 and CDR2: SGHTA, FQGNSA. CDR3 sequence: CASSPTSGAANEQFF.

The gene calls are TRBV20-1 and TRBJ1-1; TCRdb designates TRBD1, a call that cannot be tested without DNA. Germline CDR1 and CDR2: DFQATT and SNEGSKA (reference sequence). The CDR3 is 14 residues long. This chain's CDR3 is CSARGTSMNTEAFF.